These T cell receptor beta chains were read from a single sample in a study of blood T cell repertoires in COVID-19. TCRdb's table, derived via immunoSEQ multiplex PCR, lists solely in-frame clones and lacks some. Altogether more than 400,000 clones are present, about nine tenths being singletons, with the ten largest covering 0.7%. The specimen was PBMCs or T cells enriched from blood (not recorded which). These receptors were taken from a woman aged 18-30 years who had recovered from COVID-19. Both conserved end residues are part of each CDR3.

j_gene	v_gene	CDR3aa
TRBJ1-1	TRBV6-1	CASSEYNTEAFF
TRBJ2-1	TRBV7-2	CASSLVRLAVYNEQFF
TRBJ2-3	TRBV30	CAWSRGRQGADTQYF
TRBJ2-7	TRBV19	CASSSMGVSYEQYF
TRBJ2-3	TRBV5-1	CASSTSGGAGADTQYF
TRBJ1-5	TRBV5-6	CASSLGGFRGPQPQHF
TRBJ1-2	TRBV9	CASSSPGGNYGYTF
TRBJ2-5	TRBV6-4	CASSGPTGGMETQYF
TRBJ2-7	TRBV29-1	CSVEMGRSTYEQYF
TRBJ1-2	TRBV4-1	CASSPTYTGGPRGYTF
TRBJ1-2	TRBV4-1	CASSQVSWGEYGYTF
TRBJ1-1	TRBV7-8	CASSLGAGLNTEAFF
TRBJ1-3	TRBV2	CASSADRGSGNTIYF
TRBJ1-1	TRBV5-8	CASSQHPRDTEAFF
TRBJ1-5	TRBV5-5	CASSRSGLSNQPQHF
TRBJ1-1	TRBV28	CATYSTGPPEAFF
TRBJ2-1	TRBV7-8	CASSRTDRDSLLFEQFF
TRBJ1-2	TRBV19	CASSTNRMTGGAYGYTF
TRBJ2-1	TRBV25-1	CATGGYNEQFF
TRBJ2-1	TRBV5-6	CASSPEGQVGVVEQFF
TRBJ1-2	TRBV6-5	CASSSRDRALRDGYTF
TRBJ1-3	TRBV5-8	CASSRPREFSGNTIYF
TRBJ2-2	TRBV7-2	CASSLEKGRETRARELFF
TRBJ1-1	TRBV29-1	CRSIGWDTMNTEAFF
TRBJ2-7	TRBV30	CAWTGTGASNEQYF
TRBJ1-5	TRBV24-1	CATLLSGSSQPQHF
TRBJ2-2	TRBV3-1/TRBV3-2	CASRVAGGETGELFF
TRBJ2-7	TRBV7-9	CASSSPDRPYEQYF
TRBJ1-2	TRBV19	CASSLQGEDGYTF
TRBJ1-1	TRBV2	CASRSPGQGGTEAFF
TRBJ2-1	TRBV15	CATSRARDAYNEQFF
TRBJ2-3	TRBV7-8	CASSLGGRGPSTDTQYF
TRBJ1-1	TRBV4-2	CASSPGGMGLYTEAFF
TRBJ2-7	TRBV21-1	CASSKADYSYEQYF
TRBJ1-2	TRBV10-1	CASPEQWDRGF